The source of this T cell receptor beta chain is a study of shared clonotypes between healthy human individuals. The CDR3 loop spans 15 amino acids. The V segment lost 5 bases and the J segment 7 bases; nucleotides outside the gene matches: 4. Germline lookup yields CDR1 MNHEY and CDR2 SMNVEV (reference sequence). The assay was immunoSEQ multiplex PCR, and TCRdb's table has in-frame clones only and misses some. The sample includes hundreds of thousands of clones, 80% to 95% of them seen just once. With respect to this clone: Its antigen is as yet unknown.

Study-level findings and limits: The represented genetic and exposure-history diversity was limited by the small number of donors. Non-shared clonotypes displayed generation probabilities falling below those of clonotypes present in all four donors.

Positively selected for CCR7, the CD45RO-negative cells used as naive CD8 cells excluded terminally differentiated effector memory CD45RA+ cells. V gene TRBV27 combines with J gene TRBJ2-1, with 14 bases that match TRBD2. What was sequenced was naive CD8+ T cells sorted from blood. This TCR came from a man aged 25-45 years in good health. CDR3 region: CASSKGTSGRNEQFF. The CDR3 DNA reads TGTGCCAGCAGTAAAGGGACTAGCGGGAGAAATGAGCAGTTCTTC.